The 21 T cell receptor beta chains given below trace back to one sample, sequenced in a study of shared clonotypes between healthy human individuals. The method was immunoSEQ multiplex PCR; TCRdb's version includes in-frame clones alone and lacks a portion of them. The sample comprises 470,000 or so clones, over 75% of which are singletons, and roughly 13% rests with the top ten. Material for sequencing was PBMCs. The receptors stem from a woman between 40 and 50 years old in good health. Some clones in this sample may be carry-over from other donors' samples.

V gene TRBV5-4 combines with J gene TRBJ1-2; D uncertain. V lost 4 bases and J 2 bases, leaving 3 bases between the germline ends. CDR3 length equals 11 residues. The germline gives CDR1 SGHNT, CDR2 YYREEE (reference sequence). CDR3 nucleotide sequence: TGTGCCAGCAGCCTAAACTATGGCTACACCTTC. This translates into CASSLNYGYTF.

This sequence joins TRBV5-1 and TRBJ2-7, with D possibly being TRBD2 (5 bases). This CDR3 has 13 amino acids. CDR1 SGHRS and CDR2 YFSETQ come from the germline V gene. V dropped 2 bases and J dropped 3 bases, with 9 bases sitting between them. The CDR3 DNA reads TGCGCCAGCAGCTTATGGACTTTCTACGAGCAGTACTTC. Translated, it gives CASSLWTFYEQYF.

This sequence joins TRBV5-1 and TRBJ1-2; no definite D call. The CDR3 is made up of 16 amino acids. Trimming shortened V by 0 bases and J by 4 bases, and 16 bases separated the two germline ends. CDR1 and CDR2 from the germline V gene are SGHRS and YFSETQ. The CDR3 here is CASSLVRVWDIYGYTF. The DNA for the CDR3 is TGCGCCAGCAGCTTGGTGAGGGTCTGGGATATCTATGGCTACACCTTC.

This clone was picked up many times. This CDR3 is also generated by other DNA sequences in the sample. J is TRBJ1-1 and V is TRBV5-1; D is ambiguous. The CDR3 is 14 residues long. Germline CDR1 and CDR2: SGHRS and YFSETQ. Trimming shortened V by 6 bases and J by 4 bases, and 16 bases separated the two germline ends. The CDR3 DNA is TGCGCCAGCACCGGACCGCATGGAGGCACTGAAGCTTTCTTT. Amino acids: CASTGPHGGTEAFF.

CDR3 nucleotides: TGTGCCAGCTCACCAGGGCAAATCGACGAGCAGTACTTC. Encoded protein: CASSPGQIDEQYF. The rearrangement joins TRBV18 to TRBJ2-7; D unclear. Per the germline V gene, CDR1 is KGHSH and CDR2 is LQKENI. V lost 2 bases and J 5 bases, leaving 10 bases between the germline ends. This CDR3 is 13 amino acids long.

The chain employs TRBV5-4 and TRBJ2-7; D possibly corresponds to TRBD2 (6 bases). CDR3 length: 15 amino acids. The V gene lost 2 bases and the J gene lost 3 bases, with 15 bases spanning the gap. Germline CDR1 reads SGHNT; CDR2 reads YYREEE (reference sequence). The CDR3 DNA reads TGTGCCAGCAGCTTTTCTAATCGGGGGAACTACGAGCAGTACTTC. Translation: CASSFSNRGNYEQYF.

The chain joins TRBV4-1 to TRBJ1-2, with 7 bases fitting TRBD1. The CDR3 sequence is 14 residues long. Germline V gene lookup returns CDR1 MGHRA and CDR2 YSYEKL. The V gene end was trimmed by 5 bases and the J gene end by 1 base; junction bases not matched to a gene: 4. The CDR3 sequence: CASSGTALNYGYTF. DNA of the CDR3: TGCGCCAGCAGCGGGACAGCGCTTAACTATGGCTACACCTTC.

As to this clone: This sequence is one base from a far larger clone and is likely a read error. Other nucleotide sequences in the sample specify the same CDR3. V gene TRBV6-5 combines with J gene TRBJ2-6; D uncertain. Germline CDR1 MNHEY, CDR2 SVGAGI. This CDR3 contains 14 residues. The CDR3 DNA is TGTGCCAGTAGTTCGTTTATCGGGGCCAACGTCCTGACTTTC. This encodes CASSSFIGANVLTF.

The chain is built from TRBV6-1 and TRBJ2-5; D may be TRBD1 or TRBD2 (6 bases each). V was clipped by 0 bases and J by 3 bases, with 11 bases between them. Germline assignment: CDR1 MNHNS and CDR2 SASEGT. The CDR3 has 15 amino acids. The CDR3 loop is CASSEAQGTEETQYF. Here the CDR3 DNA reads TGTGCCAGCAGTGAAGCGCAGGGGACTGAAGAGACCCAGTACTTC.

The V call is TRBV15, the J call TRBJ1-2; D is undetermined. The CDR3 consists of 13 residues. Trimming removed 5 bases at V and 1 base at J, with 8 bases between. Germline-derived CDR1 and CDR2 are LNHNV and YYDKDF (reference sequence). This CDR3 reads CATSAQSNYGYTF. CDR3 bases: TGTGCCACCAGCGCACAGAGTAACTATGGCTACACCTTC. The variable domain in full, completed from reference TRBV15 and TRBJ1-2, reads DAMVIQNPRYQVTQFGKPVTLSCSQTLNHNVMYWYQQKSSQAPKLLFHYYDKDFNNEADTPDNFQSRRPNTSFCFLDIRSPGLGDTAMYLCATSAQSNYGYTFGSGTRLTVV.

J is TRBJ2-5 and V is TRBV30, with D unclear. Per germline, CDR1 GTSNPN and CDR2 SVGIG (reference sequence). The length of the CDR3 is 14 residues. Deletions cut 1 base from V and 5 bases from J, with 14 bases between. The CDR3 DNA sequence: TGTGCCTGGAGTGCCCCCGGGCTGGGGGAGACCCAGTACTTC. As protein: CAWSAPGLGETQYF.

Regarding this clone: This likely came from a read error, as a far larger clone is one base away. This rearrangement joins TRBV5-3 to TRBJ1-5, with unresolved D. TRBV5-3 is an ORF; its function is uncertain. The CDR3 sequence is 10 residues long. The CDR3: CAISSLPQHF. CDR3 DNA: TGTGCCATAAGCTCCCTGCCCCAGCATTTT.

V and J are TRBV7-3 and TRBJ2-5; the match to TRBD2 covers 9 bases. V gave up 2 bases and J gave up 2 bases; unmatched junction bases: 3. CDR1 is SGHTA and CDR2 is FQGTGA in the germline V gene. This CDR3 spans 15 amino acids. The CDR3 loop reads CASSLLAGQQETQYF. CDR3 nucleotide sequence: TGTGCCAGCAGCTTACTAGCGGGGCAACAAGAGACCCAGTACTTC.

This clone has a single count. The V gene is TRBV10-3, the J gene TRBJ1-5, with 11 bases aligning to TRBD1. J gave up 6 bases and V 1 base, and 8 bases lay outside the gene matches. Germline CDR1 is ENHRY and CDR2 is SYGVKD. The CDR3 has 17 amino acids. The CDR3 bases are TGTGCCATCAGTGAGTTTGGACAGGGGGCTTCTAGTCAGCCCCAGCATTTT. Translated: CAISEFGQGASSQPQHF.

The J gene is TRBJ1-5, the V gene TRBV7-2; possible D gene TRBD1, 6 bases. The CDR3 extends over 13 amino acids. Germline values: CDR1 SGHTA, CDR2 FQGNSA. Trimming took 4 bases from V and 7 from J, leaving 11 bases between them. The CDR3 loop is CASSSQQGQPQHF. The DNA for the CDR3 is TGTGCCAGCAGCTCGCAACAGGGACAGCCCCAGCATTTT.

The table lists this clone with a few counts. This chain links TRBV15 with TRBJ1-1; a weak D match, TRBD1 (6 bases). V dropped 5 bases and J dropped 1 base, with 11 bases sitting between them. Germline CDR1 and CDR2: LNHNV and YYDKDF (reference sequence). This CDR3 contains 14 residues. Here the CDR3 reads CATSPRGANTEAFF. CDR3 coding DNA: TGTGCCACCAGCCCGAGGGGGGCGAACACTGAAGCTTTCTTT.

Of note for this clone: A far bigger clonotype differs at one base, so this is likely a read error. This chain links TRBV18 with TRBJ1-1, with D unclear. The V gene's germline CDR1 is KGHSH and CDR2 LQKENI. Trimming pared 0 bases from V and 1 base from J, leaving 6 bases between. This CDR3 has 14 residues. This chain's CDR3 is CASSPPCKNTEAFF. DNA of the CDR3: TGTGCCAGCTCACCACCGTGCAAGAACACTGAAGCTTTCTTT.

With respect to this clone: A single base is all that separates this from a far larger clone, so a read error is likely. The rearrangement links TRBV28 to TRBJ1-1, with a tentative D call TRBD1 (6 bases). CDR1 is MDHEN, CDR2 SYDVKM, per germline. The CDR3 totals 16 residues. V lost 0 bases and J lost 4, with 15 bases in between. CDR3 sequence: CASSLCGGQSVTEAFF. Here the CDR3 DNA reads TGTGCCAGCAGTTTATGTGGCGGACAGTCGGTCACTGAAGCTTTCTTT.

This chain connects TRBV28 to TRBJ1-2; possibly TRBD1 for D (6 bases). CDR1 and CDR2 from the germline V gene are MDHEN and SYDVKM. Trimming shortened V by 5 bases and J by 4 bases, and 14 bases separated the two germline ends. The CDR3 extends over 14 amino acids. In nucleotides, the CDR3 is TGTGCCAGCAGTCCCCGACAGGTCCTCTATGGCTACACCTTC. As protein: CASSPRQVLYGYTF.

V is TRBV2 and J is TRBJ2-2; D possibly corresponds to TRBD1 (5 bases). The germline V gene has CDR1 SNHLY and CDR2 FYNNEI. Trimming cost V 5 bases and J 4 bases, with 11 bases left between them. The CDR3 contains 14 residues. Here the CDR3 DNA reads TGTGCCAGCAGTAGCCGACAGATCACCGGGGAGCTGTTTTTT. Its protein product is CASSSRQITGELFF.

The chain links TRBV28 to TRBJ1-1, with 9 bases matching TRBD1. Unmatched junction bases numbered 3, after V lost 3 bases and J lost 1 base. This CDR3 region has 15 residues. In germline, CDR1 is MDHEN, CDR2 SYDVKM. The CDR3 DNA reads TGTGCCAGCAGTTTGGAGGACAGGGGGAACACTGAAGCTTTCTTT. Translated: CASSLEDRGNTEAFF. The entire variable domain, with the rest obtained from reference TRBV28 and TRBJ1-1, is as follows: DVKVTQSSRYLVKRTGEKVFLECVQDMDHENMFWYRQDPGLGLRLIYFSYDVKMKEKGDIPEGYSVSREKKERFSLILESASTNQTSMYLCASSLEDRGNTEAFFGQGTRLTVV.